This TCR beta chain was captured by sequencing in a study of blood T cell repertoires in COVID-19 (dated by TCRdb to 2019 to 2021). Regarding the complete study: Samples covering the acute and convalescent phases of COVID-19 were provided by collaborators in the United States, Italy and Spain. Where available, HLA class I and class II types were taken from metadata supplied by the sample provider and were not determined by assay-based typing. Subjects who had been exposed to COVID-19, were actively infected with it, or had recovered from it provided the deeply sampled blood TCRbeta repertoires that made up the dataset. Samples came from the ongoing ImmuneRACE study (first 160 participants) plus 1,254 subjects from 6 global collaborators. The repertoires were released in a freely available public database meant as a resource for research on the immune response to SARS-CoV-2. The material from the prospective study consisted of cDNA or gDNA derived from T cells, B-cell-depleted T cells, or PBMCs. A de-identified subject ID, COVID-19 status, age in years and sex were almost always included in the sample metadata.

The paper as a whole reports these results and caveats: Clinical and demographic metadata were provided uncurated, with the amount varying by source and participant.

In Seattle, one collaborating source enrolled patients while the infection was active and tracked those patients longitudinally over the course of disease. Each collaborating institution followed its own protocols to collect whole blood in K2EDTA tubes. For TCRbeta analysis, collaborators shipped samples as frozen whole blood, isolated PBMCs, or DNA extracted from either of those sample types. This clone has just one count. Its binding antigen is unknown. Nothing much larger sits one base from this clone, and base qualities are not available. The immunoSEQ Assay, a bias-controlled multiplex PCR, was used to amplify TCRbeta CDR3 regions from genomic DNA. As for how the authors treated the data: The number of nucleated cells in each sample was estimated from the amplification of reference gene primers within the assay. To quantify the absolute abundance of each unique TCRbeta CDR3 rearrangement, sequence reads were collapsed and filtered. Productive Simpson clonality was computed per sample as the square root of Simpson's diversity index over productive rearrangements. This is the immuneACCESS table as TCRdb keeps it, with only in-frame sequences that have V and J called. A part of the clones is gone; compared with another copy, unresolved V genes explain less than half, and the rest is unexplained. Clone size and the V and J calls come from that table; the DNA yielded D and trimming. This sample lists about 350,000 clones; roughly 87% were detected once. The ten largest clonotypes hold under 5% of the sample.

The CDR1 and CDR2 encoded by the germline V gene (reference sequence) are SEHNR and FQNEAQ. Trimming leaves V shorter by 5 bases and J shorter by 0 bases, with the junction holding 5 bases beyond the gene matches. The CDR3, cysteine through phenylalanine, is 15 amino acids long. The kept DNA is CDR3 alone, 45 bases in frame from the first base. The TCR was taken from an older woman with COVID-19, enrolled during active disease. The sequencing input was peripheral blood. In this chain, TRBV7-9 is recombined with TRBJ1-1, with TRBD1 identical over 8 junction bases. The sequenced DNA: TGTGCCAGCAGCCGAAGACAGGGGATGAACACTGAAGCTTTCTTT. Protein translation: CASSRRQGMNTEAFF.